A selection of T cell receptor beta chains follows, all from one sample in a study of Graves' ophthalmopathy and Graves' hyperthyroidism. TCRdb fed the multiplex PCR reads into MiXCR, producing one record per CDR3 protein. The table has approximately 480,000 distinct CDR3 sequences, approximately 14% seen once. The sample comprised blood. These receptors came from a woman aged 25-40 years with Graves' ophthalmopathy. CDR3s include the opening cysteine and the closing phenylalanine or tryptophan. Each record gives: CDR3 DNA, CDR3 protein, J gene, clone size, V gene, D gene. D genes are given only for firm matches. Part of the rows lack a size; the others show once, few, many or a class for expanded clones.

cdr3_nt: TGCGCCAGCAGCCGGGCCATAGGACAGGGGGATTTCTACGAGCAGTACTTC; cdr3_aa: CASSRAIGQGDFYEQYF; j_call: TRBJ2-7; clone_size: many; v_call: TRBV5-1; d_call: TRBD1
cdr3_nt: TGTGCCAGCAGTTACGAACAAGCCGGGACGATTTCTGGGGGCTACACCTTC; cdr3_aa: CASSYEQAGTISGGYTF; j_call: TRBJ1-2; clone_size: many; v_call: TRBV6-5; d_call: .
cdr3_nt: TGTGCCTGGAGTAGGGTAAACAAGGCTGAAGCTTTCTTT; cdr3_aa: CAWSRVNKAEAFF; j_call: TRBJ1-1; clone_size: .; v_call: TRBV30; d_call: .
cdr3_nt: TGTGCCAGCAACAAGGCGTCCGGACAGGGATCGCCTGGGGCCAACGTCCTGACTTTC; cdr3_aa: CASNKASGQGSPGANVLTF; j_call: TRBJ2-6; clone_size: .; v_call: TRBV6-2/TRBV6-3; d_call: TRBD1
cdr3_nt: TGTGCCAGCAACCCTGGGGGGAGCTATGGCTACACCTTC; cdr3_aa: CASNPGGSYGYTF; j_call: TRBJ1-2; clone_size: many; v_call: TRBV28; d_call: .
cdr3_nt: TGTGCCAGCAGTTCCCTAGGAGGGGGCGAAGTTGACACTGAAGCTTTCTTT; cdr3_aa: CASSSLGGGEVDTEAFF; j_call: TRBJ1-1; clone_size: many; v_call: TRBV6-5; d_call: TRBD1
cdr3_nt: TGTGCCAGCAGCACAGGACAGAATAATCAGCCCCAGCATTTT; cdr3_aa: CASSTGQNNQPQHF; j_call: TRBJ1-5; clone_size: few; v_call: TRBV7-9; d_call: .
cdr3_nt: TGTGCCAGGGACAGGCGGAACACTGAAGCTTTCTTT; cdr3_aa: CARDRRNTEAFF; j_call: TRBJ1-1; clone_size: many; v_call: TRBV6-1; d_call: TRBD1
cdr3_nt: TGTGCCTGGAGTGTACAGGGTGAATCACCCCTCCACTTT; cdr3_aa: CAWSVQGESPLHF; j_call: TRBJ1-6; clone_size: many; v_call: TRBV30; d_call: .
cdr3_nt: TGTGCCTGGGACAGGGGAAACACTGAAGCTTTCTTT; cdr3_aa: CAWDRGNTEAFF; j_call: TRBJ1-1; clone_size: few; v_call: TRBV30; d_call: TRBD1
cdr3_nt: TGTGCCAGCACGGTCGGCGGGAGGGCCAACACCGGGGAGCTGTTTTTT; cdr3_aa: CASTVGGRANTGELFF; j_call: TRBJ2-2; clone_size: many; v_call: TRBV12-3/TRBV12-4; d_call: TRBD2
cdr3_nt: TGTGCCAGCAAAGGGGGAATCGACGAGCAGTACTTC; cdr3_aa: CASKGGIDEQYF; j_call: TRBJ2-7; clone_size: many; v_call: TRBV27; d_call: .
cdr3_nt: TGCAGTGCTAGTGACGGCAACCAAGAGACCCAGTACTTC; cdr3_aa: CSASDGNQETQYF; j_call: TRBJ2-5; clone_size: few; v_call: TRBV20-1; d_call: .
cdr3_nt: TGCAGTGCTGAGCCCTCGACGTGGGGGGGGGGAGAGACCCAGTACTTC; cdr3_aa: CSAEPSTWGGGETQYF; j_call: TRBJ2-5; clone_size: many; v_call: TRBV20-1; d_call: TRBD2
cdr3_nt: TGTGCCAGCAGTATGTACAGGGGCGCTGAAGCTTTCTTT; cdr3_aa: CASSMYRGAEAFF; j_call: TRBJ1-1; clone_size: .; v_call: TRBV6-1; d_call: TRBD1
cdr3_nt: TGCAGTGCTTCTCAGGGGGCAGGGACCCAGTACTTC; cdr3_aa: CSASQGAGTQYF; j_call: TRBJ2-5; clone_size: once; v_call: TRBV20-1; d_call: TRBD1
cdr3_nt: TGCGCCAGCAGCCAACTCCTCCAGGGATTCGGGGGCTACACCTTC; cdr3_aa: CASSQLLQGFGGYTF; j_call: TRBJ1-2; clone_size: many; v_call: TRBV4-1; d_call: .
cdr3_nt: TGTGCCACCAGCAGAGTTGCGGCGGTACAAGAGACCCAGTACTTC; cdr3_aa: CATSRVAAVQETQYF; j_call: TRBJ2-5; clone_size: few; v_call: TRBV15; d_call: .
cdr3_nt: TGTGCCAGCAGCCGGGGCGGGGGCGCGTATGGCTACACCTTC; cdr3_aa: CASSRGGGAYGYTF; j_call: TRBJ1-2; clone_size: many; v_call: TRBV6-1; d_call: .
cdr3_nt: TGTGCCAGCAGCGTAGAGTTCGGGGGGACCGGGGAGCTGTTTTTT; cdr3_aa: CASSVEFGGTGELFF; j_call: TRBJ2-2; clone_size: many; v_call: TRBV9; d_call: TRBD2
cdr3_nt: TGTGCCAGCAGCCAAGAATGGGCAGGGTCCCAGCCCCAGCATTTT; cdr3_aa: CASSQEWAGSQPQHF; j_call: TRBJ1-5; clone_size: many; v_call: TRBV4-2; d_call: .
cdr3_nt: TGTGCCAGCAGTGATGGTTCCGGGGAGCTGTTTTTT; cdr3_aa: CASSDGSGELFF; j_call: TRBJ2-2; clone_size: many; v_call: TRBV6-1; d_call: .
cdr3_nt: TGTGCCAGCAGTCCCCCCCCCTCCTACGAGCAGTACTTC; cdr3_aa: CASSPPPSYEQYF; j_call: TRBJ2-7; clone_size: many; v_call: TRBV28; d_call: .
cdr3_nt: TGTGCCAGCAGTGCGCGACATGAATCACCCCTCCACTTT; cdr3_aa: CASSARHESPLHF; j_call: TRBJ1-6; clone_size: many; v_call: TRBV27; d_call: .
cdr3_nt: TGCAGTGCCGTGGACAGAATATTTTCACCCCTCCACTTT; cdr3_aa: CSAVDRIFSPLHF; j_call: TRBJ1-6; clone_size: many; v_call: TRBV20-1; d_call: .
cdr3_nt: TGTGCCAGCAGTGGGGAGACGGGACAGGGAGAGACCCAGTACTTC; cdr3_aa: CASSGETGQGETQYF; j_call: TRBJ2-5; clone_size: many; v_call: TRBV6-1; d_call: TRBD1
cdr3_nt: TGTGCCTGGATCGGGGGCTATAGCTATGGCTACACCTTC; cdr3_aa: CAWIGGYSYGYTF; j_call: TRBJ1-2; clone_size: many; v_call: TRBV30; d_call: .
cdr3_nt: TGTGCCACCAGCAGAGGGGGGGAGGCTGGCTACACCTTC; cdr3_aa: CATSRGGEAGYTF; j_call: TRBJ1-2; clone_size: many; v_call: TRBV15; d_call: .
cdr3_nt: TGTGCCAGCAGCACCGTAGCGGGAGGGAGGGAGACCCAGTACTTC; cdr3_aa: CASSTVAGGRETQYF; j_call: TRBJ2-5; clone_size: many; v_call: TRBV7-2; d_call: TRBD2
cdr3_nt: TGCAGTGCGAGCAGCCCCTCCGAGGAGACCCAGTACTTC; cdr3_aa: CSASSPSEETQYF; j_call: TRBJ2-5; clone_size: many; v_call: TRBV20-1; d_call: .
cdr3_nt: TGTGCCAGCAGCTTAGCTGCAGGGATAATGAACACTGAAGCTTTCTTT; cdr3_aa: CASSLAAGIMNTEAFF; j_call: TRBJ1-1; clone_size: many; v_call: TRBV7-9; d_call: .
cdr3_nt: TGTGCCAGCAGTTACACCACAGGGGCGTACACTGAAGCTTTCTTT; cdr3_aa: CASSYTTGAYTEAFF; j_call: TRBJ1-1; clone_size: .; v_call: TRBV6-5; d_call: TRBD1
cdr3_nt: TGTGCCAGCAGTCCAAATTCCCTTTTCGGGACCGGCTACACCTTC; cdr3_aa: CASSPNSLFGTGYTF; j_call: TRBJ1-2; clone_size: many; v_call: TRBV12-3/TRBV12-4; d_call: .
cdr3_nt: TGTGCCAGCAGCTCTCTCGGCCCTGGGGACTTC; cdr3_aa: CASSSLGPGDF; j_call: TRBJ2-7; clone_size: many; v_call: TRBV11-2; d_call: .
cdr3_nt: TGTGCCAGCAGCTTAGGAGGGGATGGCTACACCTTC; cdr3_aa: CASSLGGDGYTF; j_call: TRBJ1-2; clone_size: many; v_call: TRBV5-1; d_call: .
cdr3_nt: TGTGCCAGCGGTACAGGGGGCATCACTGAAGCTTTCTTT; cdr3_aa: CASGTGGITEAFF; j_call: TRBJ1-1; clone_size: many; v_call: TRBV3-1; d_call: TRBD1
cdr3_nt: TGTGCCAGCAGCCCGAGGGGGCTTGGATTCAATCAGCCCCAGCATTTT; cdr3_aa: CASSPRGLGFNQPQHF; j_call: TRBJ1-5; clone_size: .; v_call: TRBV5-6; d_call: TRBD1
cdr3_nt: TGTGCCAGCAGTACAGGGGTTCACTATGGCTACACCTTC; cdr3_aa: CASSTGVHYGYTF; j_call: TRBJ1-2; clone_size: few; v_call: TRBV27; d_call: TRBD1
cdr3_nt: TGCAGTGCTAGAGATCGGCAGGGAAGTACTGAAGCTTTCTTT; cdr3_aa: CSARDRQGSTEAFF; j_call: TRBJ1-1; clone_size: .; v_call: TRBV20-1; d_call: .
cdr3_nt: TGTGCCAGCAGCCAAGCCCACGGGACAGTCTACGGGCAGTACTTC; cdr3_aa: CASSQAHGTVYGQYF; j_call: TRBJ2-7; clone_size: many; v_call: TRBV11-2; d_call: TRBD1
cdr3_nt: TGCGCCAGCAGCTTGGCCGAGGGTCGGGGCACCGGGGAGCTGTTTTTT; cdr3_aa: CASSLAEGRGTGELFF; j_call: TRBJ2-2; clone_size: many; v_call: TRBV5-1; d_call: .
cdr3_nt: TGTGCCAGCAGCTTAGAGGGCCCCCAGGGAGGTTACTTC; cdr3_aa: CASSLEGPQGGYF; j_call: TRBJ2-5; clone_size: many; v_call: TRBV11-2; d_call: .
cdr3_nt: TGTGCCATCGAGAGTGGCACAACCTCCTACGAGCAGTACTTC; cdr3_aa: CAIESGTTSYEQYF; j_call: TRBJ2-7; clone_size: many; v_call: TRBV10-3; d_call: .
cdr3_nt: TGTGCCAGCAGCTTCCGGACAGGGTCAGGGAATTCACCCCTCCACTTT; cdr3_aa: CASSFRTGSGNSPLHF; j_call: TRBJ1-6; clone_size: many; v_call: TRBV13; d_call: TRBD1
cdr3_nt: TGTGCCAGCAGTTACCGGGGGTCGCACTCACCCCTCCACTTT; cdr3_aa: CASSYRGSHSPLHF; j_call: TRBJ1-6; clone_size: many; v_call: TRBV6-5; d_call: .
cdr3_nt: TGTGCCAGCAAGCCGGGACAGGGACCTTACGGCTACACCTTC; cdr3_aa: CASKPGQGPYGYTF; j_call: TRBJ1-2; clone_size: many; v_call: TRBV12-3/TRBV12-4; d_call: TRBD1
cdr3_nt: TGCAGTGCTAGAGATTGGAGACTAGCCTCCTACGAGCAGTACTTC; cdr3_aa: CSARDWRLASYEQYF; j_call: TRBJ2-7; clone_size: many; v_call: TRBV20-1; d_call: TRBD2
cdr3_nt: TGTGCCAGCAGCTCCCGGAGGACAGGGGAGACCCAGTACTTC; cdr3_aa: CASSSRRTGETQYF; j_call: TRBJ2-5; clone_size: .; v_call: TRBV9; d_call: TRBD1
cdr3_nt: TGTGCCAGCAGTTACCCGACAGCAACCTACGAGCAGTACTTC; cdr3_aa: CASSYPTATYEQYF; j_call: TRBJ2-7; clone_size: many; v_call: TRBV6-2/TRBV6-3; d_call: .